Below are 30 T cell receptor beta chains sequenced from a single sample in a study of T cell clones after liver transplantation. Profiling relied on immunoSEQ multiplex PCR, and the TCRdb table lists in-frame clones only, not all of them. Here the sample spans about 80,000 clones, nearly 85% being singletons. The sequencing here drew on CD4+ T cells from blood, taken about 46 months after liver transplant. Receptors originate from a human patient who received a liver transplant. The graft donor may be the source of some T cells.

The J gene is TRBJ1-2, the V gene TRBV5-6; tentatively, D is TRBD1 (6 bases). In germline, CDR1 is SGHDT, CDR2 YYEEEE. This CDR3 spans 16 amino acids. Trimming shortened V by 0 bases and J by 3 bases, and 15 bases separated the two germline ends. The CDR3 spells CASSLAGRGAYYGYTF. The CDR3 DNA follows: TGTGCCAGCAGCTTGGCCGGCAGGGGTGCATACTATGGCTACACCTTC.

The table lists this clone with a count of one. This chain connects TRBV4-3 to TRBJ1-1; the match to TRBD1 covers 10 bases. CDR1 and CDR2 from the germline V gene are LGHNA and YSLEER. CDR3 length: 17 residues. V gave up 3 bases and J gave up 6 bases; unmatched junction bases: 13. The CDR3 DNA follows: TGCGCCAGCAGCCAGTTGAAGACAGGGGGCGTAGGAGCTGAAGCTTTCTTT. It encodes CASSQLKTGGVGAEAFF.

The chain links TRBV19 to TRBJ2-7; TRBD1 matches at 7 bases. With 1 base clipped from V and 3 bases from J, the junction kept 3 bases outside the gene matches. Germline V gene sequence: CDR1 LNHDA, CDR2 SQIVND (reference sequence). The CDR3 sequence is 14 residues long. The CDR3 bases are TGTGCCAGTAGTATAGGGGGACAGAACTACGAGCAGTACTTC. The encoded protein is CASSIGGQNYEQYF. Complete variable domain (other parts from reference TRBV19 and TRBJ2-7): DGGITQSPKYLFRKEGQNVTLSCEQNLNHDAMYWYRQDPGQGLRLIYYSQIVNDFQKGDIAEGYSVSREKKESFPLTVTSAQKNPTAFYLCASSIGGQNYEQYFGPGTRLTVT.

This clone was detected only a few times. The chain joins TRBV14 to TRBJ1-1; the D gene is possibly TRBD1 (5 bases). This CDR3 has 16 residues. Germline values: CDR1 SGHDN, CDR2 FVKESK. Trimming cost V 0 bases and J 7 bases, with 18 bases left between them. CDR3 sequence reads: CASSQDLLTGRSEAFF. CDR3 DNA sequence: TGTGCCAGCAGCCAAGATCTACTTACAGGACGGAGTGAAGCTTTCTTT. Combining the CDR3 with reference TRBV14 and TRBJ1-1 gives the whole variable domain EAGVTQFPSHSVIEKGQTVTLRCDPISGHDNLYWYRRVMGKEIKFLLHFVKESKQDESGMPNNRFLAERTGGTYSTLKVQPAELEDSGVYFCASSQDLLTGRSEAFFGQGTRLTVV.

This chain uses TRBV5-1 with TRBJ1-4; D is uncertain. Per germline, CDR1 SGHRS and CDR2 YFSETQ. Trimming cost V 2 bases and J 5 bases, with 7 bases left between them. The CDR3 runs to 13 residues. The chain's CDR3 is CASSFGLNEKLFF. CDR3 in DNA: TGCGCCAGCAGCTTCGGCCTGAATGAAAAACTGTTTTTT.

This clone was seen only once. The rearrangement joins TRBV7-2 to TRBJ2-3; possible D gene TRBD1, 6 bases. V was clipped by 5 bases and J by 2 bases, with 11 bases between them. This CDR3 is built from 14 residues. Germline CDR1 reads SGHTA; CDR2 reads FQGNSA. The CDR3 here is CASSQGFSTDTQYF. The DNA for the CDR3 is TGTGCCAGCAGCCAGGGGTTCTCCACAGATACGCAGTATTTT.

CDR3 protein: CASSLLQGPFYF. As DNA, the CDR3 is TGTGCCAGCAGCTTATTACAGGGCCCGTTTTACTTC. This chain links TRBV7-2 with TRBJ2-7; a weak D match, TRBD1 (6 bases). Trimming removed 2 bases at V and 13 bases at J, with 15 bases between. The V gene's germline CDR1 is SGHTA and CDR2 FQGNSA. The CDR3 runs 12 residues.

The J gene is TRBJ2-2, the V gene TRBV19; the match to TRBD1 covers 7 bases. V was pared by 6 bases and J by 4 bases, with 5 bases of the junction left unmatched. CDR3 length equals 14 residues. The germline CDR1 and CDR2 sequences are LNHDA and SQIVND (reference sequence). The CDR3 is CASRGTALTGELFF. The CDR3 nucleotides read TGTGCCAGTAGGGGGACAGCACTCACCGGGGAGCTGTTTTTT.

The chain is built from TRBV5-1 and TRBJ2-1; 11 bases line up with TRBD2. The CDR3 length is 16 residues. Germline V gene lookup returns CDR1 SGHRS and CDR2 YFSETQ. J gave up 4 bases and V 0 bases, and 3 bases lay outside the gene matches. The CDR3 nucleotides are TGCGCCAGCAGCTTGGAGGGACTAGCGGATTACAATGAGCAGTTCTTC. This gives the protein CASSLEGLADYNEQFF.

This rearrangement joins TRBV28 to TRBJ1-5, with D unresolved. Germline V gene data show CDR1 as MDHEN and CDR2 as SYDVKM. The CDR3 spans 13 residues. Trimming stripped 8 bases from V and 5 bases from J, with 13 bases between. The CDR3: CASGNQAYQPQHF. CDR3 DNA: TGTGCCAGCGGAAATCAGGCCTATCAGCCCCAGCATTTT.

This clone was counted a few times. The rearrangement links TRBV5-1 to TRBJ1-1; D is ambiguous. The CDR3 extends over 14 amino acids. Germline values: CDR1 SGHRS, CDR2 YFSETQ. V lost 0 bases and J lost 5, with 11 bases in between. CDR3 in amino acids: CASSLGTFGTEAFF. The CDR3, as DNA: TGCGCCAGCAGCTTGGGGACCTTCGGGACTGAAGCTTTCTTT.

This clone was observed once. V and J are TRBV27 and TRBJ1-5, with D unclear. Per the germline V gene, CDR1 is MNHEY and CDR2 is SMNVEV (reference sequence). This CDR3 region has 14 residues. V was trimmed by 3 bases and J by 2 bases, leaving 8 bases between them. The CDR3 DNA is TGTGCCAGCAGTTTGTCACAGCGCAATCAGCCCCAGCATTTT. Amino acids: CASSLSQRNQPQHF.

The J gene is TRBJ1-1, the V gene TRBV6-1; a possible D gene is TRBD1 (5 bases). The CDR3 loop spans 16 amino acids. Germline-derived CDR1 and CDR2 are MNHNS and SASEGT. V shed 3 bases and J shed 1 base, with 15 bases lying between them. CDR3 sequence reads: CASSDGHGLWNTEAFF. In nucleotides, the CDR3 is TGTGCCAGCAGTGATGGACACGGCCTTTGGAACACTGAAGCTTTCTTT.

This rearrangement joins TRBV5-1 to TRBJ2-7; 8 bases align to TRBD2. CDR1 and CDR2 (germline): SGHRS, YFSETQ. The ends lost 4 bases at V and 6 bases at J; junction bases unmatched: 12. This CDR3 has 15 amino acids. CDR3 region: CASSQGLAVPLEQYF. CDR3 bases: TGCGCCAGCAGCCAAGGACTAGCAGTTCCTCTCGAGCAGTACTTC.

This chain joins TRBV15 and TRBJ1-1, with D maybe TRBD1 (5 bases). The CDR3 spans 17 residues. V was shortened by 3 bases and J by 3 bases, with 20 bases between the two germline ends. Germline values: CDR1 LNHNV, CDR2 YYDKDF (reference sequence). DNA for the CDR3: TGTGCCACCAGCAGTTTTATGGGGACGGAGTACTACACTGAAGCTTTCTTT. Translation gives CATSSFMGTEYYTEAFF. The full variable domain, completed using reference TRBV15 and TRBJ1-1, is DAMVIQNPRYQVTQFGKPVTLSCSQTLNHNVMYWYQQKSSQAPKLLFHYYDKDFNNEADTPDNFQSRRPNTSFCFLDIRSPGLGDTAMYLCATSSFMGTEYYTEAFFGQGTRLTVV.

This clone was recorded once. This CDR3 is CASSLLQAGTEAFF. CDR3 coding DNA: TGCGCCAGCAGCTTACTACAGGCGGGCACTGAAGCTTTCTTT. The chain links TRBV5-1 to TRBJ1-1, with D possibly matching TRBD1 (5 bases). V was shortened by 2 bases and J by 4 bases, with 12 bases between the two germline ends. CDR3 length: 14 amino acids. Germline-derived CDR1 and CDR2 are SGHRS and YFSETQ. Supplemented by reference TRBV5-1 and TRBJ1-1, the full variable domain reads KAGVTQTPRYLIKTRGQQVTLSCSPISGHRSVSWYQQTPGQGLQFLFEYFSETQRNKGNFPGRFSGRQFSNSRSEMNVSTLELGDSALYLCASSLLQAGTEAFFGQGTRLTVV.

J is TRBJ2-5 and V is TRBV5-1; D is unclear. Per the germline V gene, CDR1 is SGHRS and CDR2 is YFSETQ. CDR3 length: 14 residues. The V end lost 0 bases, the J end lost 5 bases, and 11 bases lay between the germline ends. This CDR3 is CASSLARELETQYF. The CDR3 DNA reads TGCGCCAGCAGCTTGGCGCGAGAGTTGGAGACCCAGTACTTC.

The chain employs TRBV30 and TRBJ1-1; D gene uncertain. Trimming took off 5 bases at V and 4 bases at J, with 17 bases between the two ends. Germline V gives CDR1 GTSNPN, CDR2 SVGIG (reference sequence). The CDR3 spans 14 residues. The CDR3 reads CAWRIRVVGTEAFF. The CDR3 nucleotides read TGTGCCTGGCGTATTAGGGTGGTGGGCACTGAAGCTTTCTTT.

This clone has a single count. The J gene is TRBJ2-2, the V gene TRBV5-1; no firm D call. Germline lookup yields CDR1 SGHRS and CDR2 YFSETQ. Trimming shortened V by 0 bases and J by 4 bases, and 19 bases separated the two germline ends. The CDR3 runs 18 residues. CDR3 protein: CASSLAVVAQGITGELFF. The CDR3, as DNA: TGCGCCAGCAGCTTGGCCGTCGTGGCGCAAGGAATCACCGGGGAGCTGTTTTTT.

The rearrangement joins TRBV28 to TRBJ2-7; 8 positions agree with TRBD2. This CDR3 has 11 amino acids. V lost 4 bases and J lost 12; bases outside the gene matches: 5. The germline gives CDR1 MDHEN, CDR2 SYDVKM. CDR3 amino acids: CASSSRGLVYF. DNA of the CDR3: TGTGCCAGCAGTTCGCGGGGACTAGTGTACTTC. The full variable domain, with the rest looked up from reference TRBV28 and TRBJ2-7, is DVKVTQSSRYLVKRTGEKVFLECVQDMDHENMFWYRQDPGLGLRLIYFSYDVKMKEKGDIPEGYSVSREKKERFSLILESASTNQTSMYLCASSSRGLVYFGPGTRLTVT.

V usage is TRBV5-1 and J usage is TRBJ2-5, with 9 bases that match TRBD1. The CDR3 loop spans 15 amino acids. Germline CDR1 reads SGHRS; CDR2 reads YFSETQ. V was pared by 1 base and J by 7 bases, with 8 bases of the junction left unmatched. As DNA, the CDR3 is TGCGCCAGCAGCTTGTTACAGGGGGCGGGCGGGACCCAGTACTTC. Its protein product is CASSLLQGAGGTQYF.

This clone has just one count. The chain combines TRBV5-1 with TRBJ2-7; possible D gene TRBD2, 7 bases. This CDR3 is 16 amino acids long. Deletions cut 0 bases from V and 2 bases from J, with 15 bases between. Germline V gives CDR1 SGHRS, CDR2 YFSETQ. This chain's CDR3 is CASSLVGGQGTYEQYF. In DNA form, the CDR3 reads TGCGCCAGCAGCTTGGTCGGGGGGCAGGGAACCTACGAGCAGTACTTC.

The genes are TRBV30 and TRBJ1-4, with TRBD1 as a possible D gene (5 bases). The CDR3 runs 11 residues. Trimming removed 8 bases at V and 8 bases at J, with 12 bases between. The germline gives CDR1 GTSNPN, CDR2 SVGIG (reference sequence). CDR3 region: CAGGRGEKLFF. The CDR3 DNA reads as TGTGCCGGTGGACGGGGCGAAAAACTGTTTTTT.

This chain joins TRBV6-1 and TRBJ1-1; 8 positions agree with TRBD1. CDR1 is MNHNS, CDR2 SASEGT, per germline. CDR3 size: 16 residues. The ends lost 4 bases at V and 2 bases at J; junction bases unmatched: 9. In DNA form, the CDR3 reads TGTGCCAGCAGTGCGTCGTACAGGGGGGGCAACACTGAAGCTTTCTTT. This codes for CASSASYRGGNTEAFF.

The chain employs TRBV5-1 and TRBJ1-1; unclear D gene. The CDR3 is 14 residues long. Trimming left V 0 bases short and J 1 base short, with 7 bases between. Looked up from germline, CDR1 is SGHRS and CDR2 is YFSETQ. The CDR3 reads CASSLGSKNTEAFF. CDR3 bases: TGCGCCAGCAGCTTGGGCAGCAAGAACACTGAAGCTTTCTTT.

This chain joins TRBV6-1 and TRBJ1-1, with D possibly TRBD1 on 6 matching bases. This CDR3 is 13 amino acids long. In germline, CDR1 is MNHNS, CDR2 SASEGT. Trimming removed 6 bases at V and 1 base at J, with 9 bases between. The CDR3 sequence: CASSLDRNTEAFF. The CDR3, as DNA: TGTGCCAGCAGCCTGGACAGGAACACTGAAGCTTTCTTT.

This clone was detected only a few times. V is TRBV7-8 and J is TRBJ2-2, with unresolved D. Germline CDR1 SGHVS, CDR2 FQNEAQ. The CDR3 length is 17 residues. Trimming shortened V by 4 bases and J by 5 bases, and 20 bases separated the two germline ends. The CDR3 loop reads CASSSSSKTRWTGELFF. For the CDR3, the DNA is TGTGCCAGCAGCTCCTCCTCGAAAACGAGATGGACCGGGGAGCTGTTTTTT.

The chain recombines TRBV28 with TRBJ2-7; possibly TRBD1 for D (6 bases). V was cut by 4 bases and J by 6 bases, with 10 bases left in between. The CDR3 contains 12 residues. Germline V lookup: CDR1 MDHEN, CDR2 SYDVKM. In nucleotides, the CDR3 is TGTGCCAGCAGTTCTCTCAGGGGCGAGCAGTACTTC. Encoded protein: CASSSLRGEQYF.

The chain employs TRBV7-6 and TRBJ1-4, with D maybe TRBD1 (5 bases). The germline V and J ends were trimmed by 5 bases and 3 bases, with 10 bases remaining between them. This CDR3 is built from 14 residues. The germline V gene has CDR1 SGHVS and CDR2 FNYEAQ. The CDR3 bases are TGTGCCAGCAGCCCTGACAGCCCTAATGAAAAACTGTTTTTT. Translating gives CASSPDSPNEKLFF.

CDR3 coding DNA: TGCGCCAGCAGCTTGGGTGTCCGATCTACCCTCCATGGCTACACCTTC. Translating it yields CASSLGVRSTLHGYTF. The V call is TRBV5-1, the J call TRBJ1-2; no reliable D call. From germline, CDR1 is SGHRS and CDR2 YFSETQ. Trimming shortened V by 0 bases and J by 6 bases, and 18 bases separated the two germline ends. The CDR3 covers 16 residues.